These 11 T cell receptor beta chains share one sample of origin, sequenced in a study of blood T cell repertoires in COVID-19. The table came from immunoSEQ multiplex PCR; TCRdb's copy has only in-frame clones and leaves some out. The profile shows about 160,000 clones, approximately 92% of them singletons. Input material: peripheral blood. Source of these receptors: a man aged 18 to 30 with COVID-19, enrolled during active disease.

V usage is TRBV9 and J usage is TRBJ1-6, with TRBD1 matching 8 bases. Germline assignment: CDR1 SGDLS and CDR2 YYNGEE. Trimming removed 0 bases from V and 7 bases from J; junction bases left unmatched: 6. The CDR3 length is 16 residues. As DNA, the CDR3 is TGTGCCAGCAGCGTAGATGCAGGGGGCTGGAATTCACCCCTCCACTTT. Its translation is CASSVDAGGWNSPLHF.

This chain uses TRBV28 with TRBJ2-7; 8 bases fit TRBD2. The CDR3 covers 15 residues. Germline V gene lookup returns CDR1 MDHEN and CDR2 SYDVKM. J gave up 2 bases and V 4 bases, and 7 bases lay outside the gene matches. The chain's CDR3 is CASSSLAGGAYEQYF. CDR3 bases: TGTGCCAGCAGTTCCCTGGCGGGAGGAGCCTACGAGCAGTACTTC.

The CDR3 bases are TGTGCCAGCATCATAGGGGAGGGGAACACTGAAGCTTTCTTT. Its translation is CASIIGEGNTEAFF. The chain carries TRBV5-8 and TRBJ1-1, with D possibly TRBD1 on 5 matching bases. From germline, CDR1 is SGHTS and CDR2 YDEGEE. The CDR3 sequence is 14 residues long. Trimming removed 6 bases from V and 1 base from J, with 13 bases in between.

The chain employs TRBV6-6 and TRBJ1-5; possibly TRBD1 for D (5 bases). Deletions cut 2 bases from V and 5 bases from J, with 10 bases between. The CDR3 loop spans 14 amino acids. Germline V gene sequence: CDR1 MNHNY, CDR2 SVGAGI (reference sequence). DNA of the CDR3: TGTGCCAGCAGTTACGTGGGGCCGGATCAGCCCCAGCATTTT. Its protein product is CASSYVGPDQPQHF.

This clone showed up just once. The CDR3 region is CASSLLQGAANEKLFF. In nucleotides, the CDR3 is TGTGCCAGCAGCTTGCTCCAGGGTGCGGCTAATGAAAAACTGTTTTTT. The chain uses TRBV7-9 and TRBJ1-4; D may be TRBD1 (5 bases). From germline, CDR1 is SEHNR and CDR2 FQNEAQ (reference sequence). V shed 3 bases and J shed 3 bases, with 14 bases lying between them. The length of the CDR3 is 16 residues.

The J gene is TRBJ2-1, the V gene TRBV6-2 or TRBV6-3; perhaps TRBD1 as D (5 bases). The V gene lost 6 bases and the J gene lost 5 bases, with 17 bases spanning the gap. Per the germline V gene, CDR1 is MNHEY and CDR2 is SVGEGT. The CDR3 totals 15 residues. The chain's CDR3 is CASSRQGLQHNEQFF. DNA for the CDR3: TGTGCCAGCAGCCGCCAGGGTTTACAGCACAATGAGCAGTTCTTC.

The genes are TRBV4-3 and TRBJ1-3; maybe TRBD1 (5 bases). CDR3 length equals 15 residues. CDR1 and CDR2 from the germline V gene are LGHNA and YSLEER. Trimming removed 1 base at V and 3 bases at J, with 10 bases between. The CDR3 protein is CASSQAWGGGNTIYF. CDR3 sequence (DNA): TGCGCCAGCAGCCAAGCGTGGGGGGGTGGAAACACCATATATTTT.

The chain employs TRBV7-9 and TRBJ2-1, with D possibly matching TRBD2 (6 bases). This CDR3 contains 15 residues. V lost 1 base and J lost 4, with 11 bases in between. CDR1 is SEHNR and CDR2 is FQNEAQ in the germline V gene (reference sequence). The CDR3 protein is CASSLGWAGYNEQFF. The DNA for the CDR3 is TGTGCCAGCAGCTTAGGCTGGGCGGGATACAATGAGCAGTTCTTC.

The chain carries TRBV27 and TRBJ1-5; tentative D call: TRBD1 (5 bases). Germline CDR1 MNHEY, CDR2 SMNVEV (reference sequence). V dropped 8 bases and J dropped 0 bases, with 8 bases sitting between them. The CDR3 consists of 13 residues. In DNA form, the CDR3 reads TGTGCCAGCGGCGACAGTAGCAATCAGCCCCAGCATTTT. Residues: CASGDSSNQPQHF.

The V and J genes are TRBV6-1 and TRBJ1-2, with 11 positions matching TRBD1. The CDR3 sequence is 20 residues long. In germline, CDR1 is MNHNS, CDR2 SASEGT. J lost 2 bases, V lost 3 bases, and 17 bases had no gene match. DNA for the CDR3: TGTGCCAGCAGTGACCTCCCTCATCGGGACAGGGGGTCTAAAAACTATGGCTACACCTTC. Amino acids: CASSDLPHRDRGSKNYGYTF.

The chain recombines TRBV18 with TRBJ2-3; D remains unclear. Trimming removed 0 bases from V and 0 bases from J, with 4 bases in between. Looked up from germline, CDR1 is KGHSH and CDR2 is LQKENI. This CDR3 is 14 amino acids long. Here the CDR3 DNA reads TGTGCCAGCTCACCACCATCGAGCACAGATACGCAGTATTTT. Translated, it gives CASSPPSSTDTQYF.